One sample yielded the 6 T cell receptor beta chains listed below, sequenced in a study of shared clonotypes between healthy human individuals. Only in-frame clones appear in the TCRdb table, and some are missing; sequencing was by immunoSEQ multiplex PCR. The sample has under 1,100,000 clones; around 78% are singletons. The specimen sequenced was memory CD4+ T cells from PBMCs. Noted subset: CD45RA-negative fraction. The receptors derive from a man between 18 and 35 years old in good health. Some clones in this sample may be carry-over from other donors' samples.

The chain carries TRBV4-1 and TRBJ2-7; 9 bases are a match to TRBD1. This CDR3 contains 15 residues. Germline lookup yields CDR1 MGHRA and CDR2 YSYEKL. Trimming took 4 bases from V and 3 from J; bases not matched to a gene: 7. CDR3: CASSPAGTGIYEQYF. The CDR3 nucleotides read TGCGCCAGCAGCCCCGCCGGGACAGGGATCTACGAGCAGTACTTC.

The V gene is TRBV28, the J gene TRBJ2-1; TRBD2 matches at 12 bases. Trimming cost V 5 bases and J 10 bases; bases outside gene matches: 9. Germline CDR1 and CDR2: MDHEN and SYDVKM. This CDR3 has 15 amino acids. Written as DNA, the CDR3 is TGTGCCAGCAGTCGGACTAGCGGGAAAATCCGGGAGCAGTTCTTC. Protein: CASSRTSGKIREQFF.

The CDR3 bases are TGTGCCAGCAGCTCCGCTAGGGGCACCGGGGAGCTGTTTTTT. Its protein is CASSSARGTGELFF. The V and J genes are TRBV28 and TRBJ2-2, with a tentative D call TRBD1 (5 bases). Germline lookup yields CDR1 MDHEN and CDR2 SYDVKM. V lost 6 bases and J 4 bases, leaving 12 bases between the germline ends. The CDR3 covers 14 residues.

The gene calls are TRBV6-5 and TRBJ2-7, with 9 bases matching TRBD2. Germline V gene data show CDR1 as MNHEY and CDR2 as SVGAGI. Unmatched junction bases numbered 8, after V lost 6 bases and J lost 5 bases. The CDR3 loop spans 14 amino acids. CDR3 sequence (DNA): TGTGCCAGCAGAAGCCCGGGACTAGCCCACGAGCAGTACTTC. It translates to CASRSPGLAHEQYF.

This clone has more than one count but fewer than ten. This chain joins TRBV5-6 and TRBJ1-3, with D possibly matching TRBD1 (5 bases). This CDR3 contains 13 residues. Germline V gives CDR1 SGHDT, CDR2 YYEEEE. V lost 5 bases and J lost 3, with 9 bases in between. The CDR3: CASSWGSGNTIYF. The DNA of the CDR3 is TGTGCCAGCAGTTGGGGCAGTGGAAACACCATATATTTT.

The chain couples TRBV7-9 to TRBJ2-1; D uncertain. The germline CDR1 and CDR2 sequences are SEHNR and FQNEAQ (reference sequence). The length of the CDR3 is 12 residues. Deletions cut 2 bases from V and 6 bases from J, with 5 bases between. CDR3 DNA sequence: TGTGCCAGCAGCTTAACTATCAATGAGCAGTTCTTC. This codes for CASSLTINEQFF.